This TCR beta chain emerged from a study of cytomegalovirus exposure and HLA in healthy donors. Points from the study as a whole: Relative to the roughly 690-donor mean, N-insertions were reportedly fewer in an Asian-associated ancestry cluster in a later analysis. Sequencing depth across donors, presence/absence analyses assumed, was roughly uniform.

V shed 6 bases and J 2 bases; nucleotides not matched to a gene: 12. This CDR3 has 17 amino acids. Looked up from germline, CDR1 is SNHLY and CDR2 is FYNNEI. The study ran its PCR with 60 Vbeta and 13 Jbeta primers. Sequencing used immunoSEQ multiplex PCR; TCRdb keeps in-frame clones, though not all of them. The table shows about 210,000 clones, with roughly 80% occurring only once. About this clone: The antigen is unknown.

The gene calls are TRBV2 and TRBJ2-3; 9 positions match TRBD2. The clonotype was recovered from a man between 40 and 49 years old in good health and CMV-seropositive. The sample comprised PBMCs. CDR3 in DNA: TGTGCCAGCAGGGGGATATCTGGCGGGAGGGCCACAGATACGCAGTATTTT. It translates to CASRGISGGRATDTQYF.